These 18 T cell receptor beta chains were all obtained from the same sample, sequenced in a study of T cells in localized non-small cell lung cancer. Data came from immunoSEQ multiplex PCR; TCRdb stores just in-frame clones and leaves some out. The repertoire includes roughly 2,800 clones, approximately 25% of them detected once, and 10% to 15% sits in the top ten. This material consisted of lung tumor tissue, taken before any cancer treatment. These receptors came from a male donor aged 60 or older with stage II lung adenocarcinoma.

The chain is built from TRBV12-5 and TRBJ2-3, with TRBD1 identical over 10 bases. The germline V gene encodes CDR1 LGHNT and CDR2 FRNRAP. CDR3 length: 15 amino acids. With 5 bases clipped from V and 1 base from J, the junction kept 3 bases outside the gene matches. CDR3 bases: TGTGCTAGTGGTGTTGGGACAGGGGGCACAGATACGCAGTATTTT. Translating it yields CASGVGTGGTDTQYF.

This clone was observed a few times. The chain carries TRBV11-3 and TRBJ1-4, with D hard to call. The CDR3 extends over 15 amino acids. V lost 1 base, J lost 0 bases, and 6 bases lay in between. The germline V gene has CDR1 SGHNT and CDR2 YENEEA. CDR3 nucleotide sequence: TGTGCCAGCAGCTTAGGCAGATCAACTAATGAAAAACTGTTTTTT. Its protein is CASSLGRSTNEKLFF.

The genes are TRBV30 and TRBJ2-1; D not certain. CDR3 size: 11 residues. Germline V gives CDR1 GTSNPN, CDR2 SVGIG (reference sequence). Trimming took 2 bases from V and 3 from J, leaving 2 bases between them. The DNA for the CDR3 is TGTGCCTGGAGTATCTACAATGAGCAGTTCTTC. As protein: CAWSIYNEQFF.

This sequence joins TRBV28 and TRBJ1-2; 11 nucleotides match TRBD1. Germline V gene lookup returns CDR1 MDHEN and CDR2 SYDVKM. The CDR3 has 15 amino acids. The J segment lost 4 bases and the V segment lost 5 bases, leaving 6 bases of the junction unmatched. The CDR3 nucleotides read TGTGCCAGCAGTCCCTGGACAGGGGGCATCTATGGCTACACCTTC. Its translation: CASSPWTGGIYGYTF.

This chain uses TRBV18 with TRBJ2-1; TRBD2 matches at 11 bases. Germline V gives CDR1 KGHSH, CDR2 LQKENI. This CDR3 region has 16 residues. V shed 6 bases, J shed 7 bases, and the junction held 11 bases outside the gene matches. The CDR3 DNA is TGTGCCAGCTCCCCCAGTAGCGGGAGGGTGTGGAATGAGCAGTTCTTC. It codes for CASSPSSGRVWNEQFF.

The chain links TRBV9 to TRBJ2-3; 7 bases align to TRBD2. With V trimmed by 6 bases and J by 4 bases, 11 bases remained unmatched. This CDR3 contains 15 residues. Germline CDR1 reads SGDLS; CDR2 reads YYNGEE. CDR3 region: CASISSGMRSDTQYF. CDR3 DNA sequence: TGTGCCAGCATCTCCAGCGGGATGAGGTCAGATACGCAGTATTTT.

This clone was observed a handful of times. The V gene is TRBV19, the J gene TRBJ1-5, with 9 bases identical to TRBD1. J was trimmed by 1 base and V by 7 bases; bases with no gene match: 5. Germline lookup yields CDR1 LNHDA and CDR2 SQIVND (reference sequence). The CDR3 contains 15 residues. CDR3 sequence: CASNRDRVSNQPQHF. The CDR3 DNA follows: TGTGCCAGTAATCGGGACAGGGTGAGCAATCAGCCCCAGCATTTT.

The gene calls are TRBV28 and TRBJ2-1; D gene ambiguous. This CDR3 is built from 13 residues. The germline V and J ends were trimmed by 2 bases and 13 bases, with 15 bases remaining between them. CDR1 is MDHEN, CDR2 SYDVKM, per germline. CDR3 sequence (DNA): TGTGCCAGCAGTTTAGGTCTAGATCCCCACCAGTTCTTC. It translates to CASSLGLDPHQFF. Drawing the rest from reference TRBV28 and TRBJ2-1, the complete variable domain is DVKVTQSSRYLVKRTGEKVFLECVQDMDHENMFWYRQDPGLGLRLIYFSYDVKMKEKGDIPEGYSVSREKKERFSLILESASTNQTSMYLCASSLGLDPHQFFGPGTRLTVL.

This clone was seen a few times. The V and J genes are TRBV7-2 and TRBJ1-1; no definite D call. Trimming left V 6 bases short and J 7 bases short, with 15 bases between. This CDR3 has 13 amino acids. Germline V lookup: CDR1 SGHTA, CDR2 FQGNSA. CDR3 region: CASSPLGRFEAFF. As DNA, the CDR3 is TGTGCCAGCAGTCCCTTGGGGAGGTTTGAAGCTTTCTTT. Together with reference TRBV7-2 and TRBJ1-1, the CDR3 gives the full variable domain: GAGVSQSPSNKVTEKGKDVELRCDPISGHTALYWYRQSLGQGLEFLIYFQGNSAPDKSGLPSDRFSAERTGGSVSTLTIQRTQQEDSAVYLCASSPLGRFEAFFGQGTRLTVV.

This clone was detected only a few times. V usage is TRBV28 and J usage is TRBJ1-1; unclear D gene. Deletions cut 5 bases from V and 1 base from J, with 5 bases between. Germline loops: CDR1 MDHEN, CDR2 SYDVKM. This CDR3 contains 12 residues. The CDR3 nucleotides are TGTGCCAGCAGTCGGGGGAACACTGAAGCTTTCTTT. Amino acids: CASSRGNTEAFF. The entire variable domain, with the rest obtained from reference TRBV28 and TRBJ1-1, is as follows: DVKVTQSSRYLVKRTGEKVFLECVQDMDHENMFWYRQDPGLGLRLIYFSYDVKMKEKGDIPEGYSVSREKKERFSLILESASTNQTSMYLCASSRGNTEAFFGQGTRLTVV.

The CDR3 bases are TGTGCCAGCAGAGCTGGCGGGGGTCGAAATGAGCAGTTCTTC. Translation: CASRAGGGRNEQFF. This chain connects TRBV6-7 to TRBJ2-1; the match to TRBD2 covers 7 bases. TRBV6-7 is treated as an ORF (open reading frame) with a function not yet certain. The CDR3 is made up of 14 amino acids. With 6 bases clipped from V and 7 bases from J, the junction kept 9 bases outside the gene matches.

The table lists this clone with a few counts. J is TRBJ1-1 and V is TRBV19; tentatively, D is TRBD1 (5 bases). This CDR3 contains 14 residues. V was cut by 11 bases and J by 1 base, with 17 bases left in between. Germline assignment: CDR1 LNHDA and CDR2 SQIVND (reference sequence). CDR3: CASSWGRPNTEAFF. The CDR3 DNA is TGTGCCTCTTCCTGGGGACGGCCGAACACTGAAGCTTTCTTT.

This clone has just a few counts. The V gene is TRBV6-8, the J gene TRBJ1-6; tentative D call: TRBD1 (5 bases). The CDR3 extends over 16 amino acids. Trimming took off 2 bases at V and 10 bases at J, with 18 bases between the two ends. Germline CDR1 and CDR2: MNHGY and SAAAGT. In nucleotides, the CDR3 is TGTGCCAGCAGTTACCAGGGAAGCCGGGGCGGATCACCCCTCCACTTT. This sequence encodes CASSYQGSRGGSPLHF.

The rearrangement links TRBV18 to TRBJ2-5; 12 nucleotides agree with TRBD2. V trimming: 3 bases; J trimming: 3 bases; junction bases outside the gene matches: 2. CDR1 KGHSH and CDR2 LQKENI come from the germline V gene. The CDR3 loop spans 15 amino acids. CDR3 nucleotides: TGTGCCAGCTCACCGACTAGCGGGAGTAAAGAGACCCAGTACTTC. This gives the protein CASSPTSGSKETQYF.

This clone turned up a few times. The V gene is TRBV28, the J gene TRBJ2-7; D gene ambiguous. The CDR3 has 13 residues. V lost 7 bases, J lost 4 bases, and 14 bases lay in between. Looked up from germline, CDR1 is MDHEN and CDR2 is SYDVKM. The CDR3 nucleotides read TGTGCCAGCATCCCCCAAGCGAGTTACGAGCAGTACTTC. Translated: CASIPQASYEQYF.

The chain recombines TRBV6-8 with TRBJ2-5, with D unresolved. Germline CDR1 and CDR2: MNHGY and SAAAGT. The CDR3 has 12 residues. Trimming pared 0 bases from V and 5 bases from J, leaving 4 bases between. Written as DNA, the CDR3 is TGTGCCAGCAGTTACTCGCGGGAGACCCAGTACTTC. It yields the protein CASSYSRETQYF.

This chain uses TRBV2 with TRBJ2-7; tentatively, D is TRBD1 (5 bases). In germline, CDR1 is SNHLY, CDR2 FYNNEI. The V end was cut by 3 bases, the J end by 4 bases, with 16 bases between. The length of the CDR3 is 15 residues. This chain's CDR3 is CASSEWGRDDYEQYF. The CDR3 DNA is TGTGCCAGCAGTGAGTGGGGCAGGGATGATTACGAGCAGTACTTC.

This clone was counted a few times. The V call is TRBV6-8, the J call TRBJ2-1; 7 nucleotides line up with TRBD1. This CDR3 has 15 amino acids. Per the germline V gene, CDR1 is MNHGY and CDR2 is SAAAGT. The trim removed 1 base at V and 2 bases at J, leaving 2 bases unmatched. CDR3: CASSYLGGPYNEQFF. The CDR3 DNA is TGTGCCAGCAGTTACTTAGGGGGCCCCTACAATGAGCAGTTCTTC.